What follows are 12 T cell receptor beta chains derived from one specimen sequenced in a study of shared clonotypes between healthy human individuals. The assay was immunoSEQ multiplex PCR, and TCRdb's table has in-frame clones only and misses some. In the table there are fewer than 3 million clones, just under 95% of which are singletons. Source material: naive CD4+ T cells from PBMCs. This sample's subset: CD45RA+ positively selected. All receptors come from a man aged 18 to 30 in good health. Some clones in this sample may be carry-over from other donors' samples.

The rearrangement uses TRBV28 and TRBJ1-5, with a tentative D call TRBD1 (6 bases). The V gene's germline CDR1 is MDHEN and CDR2 SYDVKM. This CDR3 region has 16 residues. With 5 bases removed from V and 3 bases from J, the gap between germline ends came to 17 bases. The CDR3 loop reads CASSGHKGTYNQPQHF. In nucleotides, the CDR3 is TGTGCCAGCAGTGGACATAAGGGGACATACAATCAGCCCCAGCATTTT.

The chain links TRBV7-9 to TRBJ2-7; possibly TRBD1 or TRBD2 for D (6 bases each). The germline V gene encodes CDR1 SEHNR and CDR2 FQNEAQ (reference sequence). The CDR3 consists of 16 residues. V was clipped by 1 base and J by 2 bases, with 15 bases between them. CDR3 DNA sequence: TGTGCCAGCAGCTTAGTAGAAGCCGGGGGCCCCTACGAGCAGTACTTC. It specifies CASSLVEAGGPYEQYF. Full variable domain (remainder filled in from reference TRBV7-9 and TRBJ2-7): DTGVSQNPRHKITKRGQNVTFRCDPISEHNRLYWYRQTLGQGPEFLTYFQNEAQLEKSRLLSDRFSAERPKGSFSTLEIQRTEQGDSAMYLCASSLVEAGGPYEQYFGPGTRLTVT.

The chain is built from TRBV28 and TRBJ2-5, with D hard to call. The CDR3 contains 12 residues. The germline CDR1 and CDR2 sequences are MDHEN and SYDVKM. With 5 bases removed from V and 7 bases from J, the gap between germline ends came to 11 bases. The CDR3 sequence: CASSALTRTQYF. CDR3 DNA sequence: TGTGCCAGCAGTGCCCTCACAAGGACCCAGTACTTC.

This clone was picked up a small number of times. The chain recombines TRBV19 with TRBJ1-3, with 7 bases lining up with TRBD1. CDR1 is LNHDA and CDR2 is SQIVND in the germline V gene (reference sequence). CDR3 length equals 15 residues. Trimming at V came to 3 bases and at J to 2 bases, leaving 4 bases not matched to a gene. CDR3 residues: CASSIDGTAGNTIYF. CDR3 in DNA: TGTGCCAGTAGTATCGACGGGACAGCTGGAAACACCATATATTTT.

The V call is TRBV5-6, the J call TRBJ2-7; D ambiguous. V was trimmed by 3 bases and J by 7 bases, leaving 8 bases between them. This CDR3 has 11 residues. Looked up from germline, CDR1 is SGHDT and CDR2 is YYEEEE. CDR3 sequence reads: CASSYSKEQYF. CDR3 DNA sequence: TGTGCCAGCAGCTATTCTAAGGAGCAGTACTTC.

The chain couples TRBV27 to TRBJ2-1, with 7 positions matching TRBD2. J gave up 0 bases and V 6 bases, and 5 bases lay outside the gene matches. Per germline, CDR1 MNHEY and CDR2 SMNVEV (reference sequence). The CDR3 is made up of 15 amino acids. CDR3: CASSTAGPSYNEQFF. CDR3 nucleotides: TGTGCCAGCAGCACAGCGGGACCCTCCTACAATGAGCAGTTCTTC.

The sample holds one count of this clone. The rearrangement uses TRBV19 and TRBJ2-3, with D unresolved. The CDR3 length is 12 residues. Germline CDR1 LNHDA, CDR2 SQIVND (reference sequence). Trimming cost V 11 bases and J 4 bases, with 13 bases left between them. CDR3 amino acids: CAGRKIPDTQYF. The DNA for the CDR3 is TGTGCCGGACGGAAAATACCAGATACGCAGTATTTT.

The rearrangement joins TRBV6-6 to TRBJ1-2; perhaps TRBD1 as D (5 bases). This CDR3 is built from 14 residues. From germline, CDR1 is MNHNY and CDR2 SVGAGI (reference sequence). The germline V and J ends were trimmed by 6 bases and 5 bases, with 16 bases remaining between them. CDR3 sequence reads: CASRLPGSGYGYTF. The CDR3 DNA follows: TGTGCCAGCAGACTCCCAGGGTCTGGGTATGGCTACACCTTC.

This clone was counted once. This chain connects TRBV6-1 to TRBJ1-2; 8 bases align to TRBD1. The CDR3 totals 15 residues. Germline lookup yields CDR1 MNHNS and CDR2 SASEGT. V lost 5 bases to trimming and J lost 2 bases; unmatched junction nucleotides: 7. This chain's CDR3 is CASSSRTGLNYGYTF. CDR3 bases: TGTGCCAGCAGTTCTAGGACAGGGCTAAACTATGGCTACACCTTC.

The rearrangement joins TRBV29-1 to TRBJ1-5, with 7 bases matching TRBD1. V shed 5 bases and J 1 base; nucleotides not matched to a gene: 5. The germline CDR1 and CDR2 sequences are SQVTM and ANQGSEA. The CDR3 sequence is 14 residues long. CDR3 DNA sequence: TGCAGCGTTTCGACAGGGCTGAGCAATCAGCCCCAGCATTTT. Protein product: CSVSTGLSNQPQHF. Drawing the rest from reference TRBV29-1 and TRBJ1-5, the complete variable domain is SAVISQKPSRDICQRGTSLTIQCQVDSQVTMMFWYRQQPGQSLTLIATANQGSEATYESGFVIDKFPISRPNLTFSTLTVSNMSPEDSSIYLCSVSTGLSNQPQHFGDGTRLSIL.

This chain joins TRBV7-3 and TRBJ2-5; D may be TRBD1 (6 bases). CDR1 and CDR2 (germline): SGHTA, FQGTGA. The V and J ends lost 5 bases and 1 base respectively, with 14 bases between them. The CDR3 totals 15 residues. This chain's CDR3 is CASSPQGSPQETQYF. In nucleotides, the CDR3 is TGTGCCAGCAGCCCCCAGGGGTCACCCCAAGAGACCCAGTACTTC.

The chain joins TRBV7-2 to TRBJ1-3; TRBD1 is a possible D gene (6 bases). This CDR3 has 16 amino acids. Looked up from germline, CDR1 is SGHTA and CDR2 is FQGNSA. V lost 3 bases to trimming and J lost 4 bases, with 16 bases between them. This CDR3 reads CASSFTGTVPGNTIYF. CDR3 DNA: TGTGCCAGCAGCTTCACAGGGACGGTGCCCGGAAACACCATATATTTT.